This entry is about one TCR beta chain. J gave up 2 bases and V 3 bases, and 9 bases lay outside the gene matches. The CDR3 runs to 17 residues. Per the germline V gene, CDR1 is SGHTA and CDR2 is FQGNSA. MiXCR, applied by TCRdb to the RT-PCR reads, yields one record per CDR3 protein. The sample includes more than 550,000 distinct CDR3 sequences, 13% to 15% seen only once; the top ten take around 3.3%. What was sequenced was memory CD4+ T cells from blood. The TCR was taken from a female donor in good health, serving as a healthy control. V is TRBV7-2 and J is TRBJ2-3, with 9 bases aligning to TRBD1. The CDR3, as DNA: TGTGCCAGCAGCTTGTCGGCGACAGGGGGAGTCACAGATACGCAGTATTTT. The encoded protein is CASSLSATGGVTDTQYF.